The clone carrying this TCR beta chain was found once. What it binds is not known. This sample was taken from a study of cytomegalovirus exposure and HLA in healthy donors. CDR3 size: 13 residues. Trimming removed 5 bases from V and 6 bases from J, with 14 bases in between. The germline V gene has CDR1 MNHNS and CDR2 SASEGT. Study results and caveats: CMV antigen specificity was confirmed in vitro for a few CMV-associated chains.

Amplification used 60 Vbeta primers and 13 Jbeta primers. Repertoires were generated with immunoSEQ multiplex PCR, while TCRdb's copy carries only in-frame clones and drops some. The profile covers about 120,000 clones, with around 77% appearing a single time and 11% taken by the ten largest. This clonotype was obtained from a man in his forties or fifties in good health and CMV-seropositive. What was sequenced was PBMCs. V gene TRBV6-1 combines with J gene TRBJ2-7, with a tentative D call TRBD1 (6 bases). Here the CDR3 DNA reads TGTGCCAGCAGTACCCGGACAGTCATCGAGCAGTACTTC. Its protein product is CASSTRTVIEQYF.